Listed below are T cell receptor beta chains from one sample, sequenced in a study of blood T cell repertoires in COVID-19. Only in-frame clones appear in the TCRdb table, and some are missing; sequencing was by immunoSEQ multiplex PCR. The sample lists around 230,000 clones, 83% occurring once. The sample was peripheral blood. The receptors originated from a woman aged 40 to 50 with active or convalescent COVID-19. The CDR3 runs from the conserved cysteine through the conserved F or W. Fields, in order: D gene, J gene, V gene, clone size, CDR3 length, CDR3 protein, CDR3 DNA. A D gene is named only where the DNA matches it firmly. Size tells how often a clone was seen (once, few, many) or the class of an expanded clone, and some rows leave it out.

TRBD1 | TRBJ1-4 | TRBV6-5 | . | 15 | CASGTGGAFAEKLFF | TGTGCCAGCGGGACAGGGGGCGCGTTTGCTGAAAAACTGTTTTTT
. | TRBJ2-2 | TRBV14 | . | 16 | CASSQGPGVNTGELFF | TGTGCCAGCAGCCAAGGACCCGGGGTAAACACCGGGGAGCTGTTTTTT
TRBD2 | TRBJ2-7 | TRBV18 | . | 14 | CASSPRTSGYEQYF | TGTGCCAGCTCACCACGAACTAGCGGCTACGAGCAGTACTTC
. | TRBJ2-5 | TRBV9 | few | 12 | CASSVGGETQYF | TGTGCCAGCAGCGTAGGCGGGGAGACCCAGTACTTC
. | TRBJ2-2 | TRBV24-1 | . | 14 | CATQWGGSTGELFF | TGTGCCACCCAGTGGGGGGGCTCCACCGGGGAGCTGTTTTTT
. | TRBJ1-2 | TRBV28 | . | 14 | CASSGGDPSHGYTF | TGTGCCAGCAGTGGGGGGGACCCCTCTCATGGCTACACCTTC
TRBD2 | TRBJ2-4 | TRBV5-1 | . | 19 | CASSLVGASGGLAKNIQYF | TGCGCCAGCAGCTTGGTTGGGGCTAGCGGGGGATTAGCCAAAAACATTCAGTACTTC
. | TRBJ2-5 | TRBV5-8 | . | 17 | CASSFVRIADAQETQYF | TGTGCCAGCAGCTTTGTCCGGATAGCGGATGCCCAAGAGACCCAGTACTTC
TRBD1 | TRBJ2-7 | TRBV2 | . | 15 | CASRARTGGSYEQYF | TGTGCCAGCAGAGCCCGGACAGGGGGCTCCTACGAGCAGTACTTC
. | TRBJ1-1 | TRBV5-1 | . | 15 | CASSSRWTANTEAFF | TGCGCCAGCAGCTCGAGATGGACAGCGAACACTGAAGCTTTCTTT
. | TRBJ1-1 | TRBV28 | . | 13 | CASSSTEHAEAFF | TGTGCCAGCAGTTCTACAGAACACGCTGAAGCTTTCTTT
TRBD1 | TRBJ1-2 | TRBV5-1 | . | 14 | CASSPGQGTYGYTF | TGCGCCAGCAGCCCGGGACAGGGAACCTATGGCTACACCTTC
. | TRBJ2-7 | TRBV25-1 | . | 15 | CASSVSGLISYEQYF | TGTGCCAGCAGTGTTAGCGGCCTCATCTCCTACGAGCAGTACTTC
TRBD1 | TRBJ1-2 | TRBV24-1 | . | 15 | CATSDGGQGAYGYTF | TGTGCCACCAGTGATGGGGGACAGGGGGCTTATGGCTACACCTTC
. | TRBJ2-7 | TRBV11-3 | . | 15 | CASRRGGTRSYEQYF | TGTGCCAGCAGACGCGGCGGCACACGCTCCTACGAGCAGTACTTC
. | TRBJ1-3 | TRBV5-1 | . | 17 | CASSFLWGQSSGNTIYF | TGCGCCAGCAGCTTTTTGTGGGGGCAAAGCTCTGGAAACACCATATATTTT
TRBD1 | TRBJ1-2 | TRBV15 | . | 16 | CATSRDGDRGNNGYTF | TGTGCCACCAGCAGAGATGGGGACAGGGGGAATAATGGCTACACCTTC
TRBD1 | TRBJ2-7 | TRBV7-8 | . | 12 | CAVGTGSYEQYF | TGTGCAGTTGGGACAGGCTCCTACGAGCAGTACTTC
. | TRBJ2-3 | TRBV7-6 | . | 15 | CASRLTRSGTDTQYF | TGTGCCAGCAGACTGACTAGGAGCGGCACAGATACGCAGTATTTT
TRBD1 | TRBJ1-5 | TRBV18 | . | 15 | CASSAGQGANQPQHF | TGTGCCAGCTCAGCGGGGCAGGGGGCTAATCAGCCCCAGCATTTT
. | TRBJ1-1 | TRBV4-1 | . | 14 | CASSQEGEGTEAFF | TGCGCCAGCAGCCAAGAAGGAGAGGGCACTGAAGCTTTCTTT
TRBD2 | TRBJ2-1 | TRBV11-2 | . | 17 | CASSFEGAGLAKDEQFF | TGTGCCAGCAGCTTCGAGGGCGCGGGACTAGCAAAGGATGAGCAGTTCTTC
TRBD1 | TRBJ1-2 | TRBV12-3/TRBV12-4 | . | 13 | CASTATGVDGYTF | TGTGCCAGCACCGCGACAGGGGTAGATGGCTACACCTTC
TRBD1 | TRBJ1-5 | TRBV6-5 | . | 15 | CASSYSTGGQWPQHF | TGTGCCAGCAGTTACTCGACAGGGGGACAATGGCCCCAGCATTTT
TRBD2 | TRBJ2-1 | TRBV9 | . | 15 | CASSLLAGGDTEQFF | TGTGCCAGCAGCCTCCTAGCGGGAGGAGACACTGAGCAGTTCTTC
TRBD2 | TRBJ2-5 | TRBV24-1 | once | 19 | CATSDLFGSGRTIQETQYF | TGTGCCACCAGTGATTTGTTTGGTAGCGGGAGGACCATCCAAGAGACCCAGTACTTC
TRBD1 | TRBJ2-2 | TRBV11-3 | . | 13 | CASSWTGTGELFF | TGTGCCAGCAGCTGGACAGGCACCGGGGAGCTGTTTTTT
. | TRBJ2-2 | TRBV6-5 | once | 15 | CATRVTQGMTGELFF | TGTGCCACCAGGGTAACACAGGGTATGACCGGGGAGCTGTTTTTT
. | TRBJ1-5 | TRBV27 | . | 17 | CASSPGPWDTVIPPQHF | TGTGCCAGCAGCCCGGGTCCTTGGGACACCGTAATACCGCCCCAGCATTTT
. | TRBJ1-1 | TRBV6-6 | . | 14 | CASSYGQANTEAFF | TGTGCCAGCAGTTACGGGCAGGCGAACACTGAAGCTTTCTTT
TRBD1 | TRBJ2-1 | TRBV15 | few | 13 | CATSRDLRGQKFF | TGTGCCACCAGCAGAGATCTGAGGGGACAGAAGTTCTTC
TRBD1 | TRBJ1-3 | TRBV30 | . | 17 | CAWAGTGGVGSGNTIYF | TGTGCCTGGGCCGGGACAGGGGGGGTTGGTTCTGGAAACACCATATATTTT
. | TRBJ1-3 | TRBV7-8 | . | 15 | CASSLAQASGNTIYF | TGTGCCAGCAGCTTAGCGCAGGCCTCTGGAAACACCATATATTTT
TRBD1 | TRBJ1-6 | TRBV7-3 | . | 16 | CASSEGTEIYNSPLHF | TGTGCCAGCAGCGAGGGGACAGAAATTTATAATTCACCCCTCCACTTT
TRBD2 | TRBJ2-7 | TRBV4-1 | . | 15 | CASSHRTSGTYEQYF | TGCGCCAGCAGCCACCGAACTAGCGGAACCTACGAGCAGTACTTC
. | TRBJ2-2 | TRBV11-3 | . | 20 | CASSSYWGGSGHSNTGELFF | TGTGCCAGCAGCTCTTATTGGGGTGGGTCGGGACACTCCAACACCGGGGAGCTGTTTTTT
TRBD2 | TRBJ2-5 | TRBV3-1/TRBV3-2 | . | 17 | CASSQGGLAGVWETQYF | TGTGCCAGCAGCCAAGGGGGACTAGCGGGAGTTTGGGAGACCCAGTACTTC
TRBD1 | TRBJ1-1 | TRBV6-7 | . | 15 | CAIPGTGPGGGEAFF | TGTGCCATTCCGGGGACAGGGCCCGGCGGGGGTGAAGCTTTCTTT
. | TRBJ2-7 | TRBV7-9 | . | 16 | CASSAKGGRGLYEQYF | TGTGCCAGCAGCGCCAAGGGGGGGCGCGGATTATACGAGCAGTACTTC
TRBD2 | TRBJ2-3 | TRBV5-1 | . | 17 | CASSIRPAGEVTDTQYF | TGCGCCAGCAGCATCCGCCCAGCGGGGGAAGTCACAGATACGCAGTATTTT
. | TRBJ2-7 | TRBV18 | . | 15 | CASSPPGLTTYEQYF | TGTGCCAGCTCACCACCCGGACTTACGACCTACGAGCAGTACTTC
TRBD1 | TRBJ1-2 | TRBV20-1 | . | 13 | CSAGETGSGGYTF | TGCAGTGCTGGTGAGACAGGGAGCGGTGGCTACACCTTC
. | TRBJ1-2 | TRBV9 | . | 14 | CASSVADGVRGYTF | TGTGCCAGCAGCGTCGCCGACGGGGTTCGGGGCTACACCTTC
TRBD2 | TRBJ2-2 | TRBV5-4 | . | 19 | CASSFLFLSGGAATGELFF | TGTGCCAGCAGCTTTCTCTTTCTTAGCGGGGGGGCAGCCACCGGGGAGCTGTTTTTT
TRBD1 | TRBJ1-1 | TRBV9 | . | 13 | CASSARGDTEAFF | TGTGCCAGCAGCGCCAGGGGGGACACTGAAGCTTTCTTT
. | TRBJ2-2 | TRBV2 | . | 13 | CASSGDRSGELFF | TGTGCCAGCAGTGGAGACAGATCCGGGGAGCTGTTTTTT
TRBD2 | TRBJ2-7 | TRBV19 | . | 16 | CASSIASVGRAYEQYF | TGTGCCAGTAGTATCGCCTCGGTAGGGAGGGCCTACGAGCAGTACTTC
TRBD2 | TRBJ2-3 | TRBV24-1 | . | 18 | CATSDGGLAGGLTDTQYF | TGTGCCACCAGTGATGGGGGACTAGCGGGAGGCCTCACAGATACGCAGTATTTT
. | TRBJ2-3 | TRBV19 | . | 12 | CASSTSTDTQYF | TGTGCCAGTAGTACTAGCACAGATACGCAGTATTTT
. | TRBJ1-5 | TRBV5-6 | few | 14 | CASSLTGYNQPQHF | TGTGCCAGCAGCTTGACAGGCTACAATCAGCCCCAGCATTTT
TRBD1 | TRBJ1-4 | TRBV18 | . | 14 | CASSPQGENEKLFF | TGTGCCAGCTCACCTCAGGGGGAGAATGAAAAACTGTTTTTT
. | TRBJ2-7 | TRBV2 | few | 13 | CASSGGQGYEQYF | TGTGCCAGCAGTGGGGGGCAGGGCTACGAGCAGTACTTC
. | TRBJ2-5 | TRBV10-3 | once | 14 | CAIRRGGKEETQYF | TGTGCCATCAGAAGGGGGGGGAAGGAGGAGACCCAGTACTTC
. | TRBJ1-5 | TRBV28 | . | 15 | CASSTQARVDQPQHF | TGTGCCAGCAGTACTCAAGCCAGGGTTGATCAGCCCCAGCATTTT
TRBD1 | TRBJ2-7 | TRBV24-1 | once | 14 | CATSGGTGRHEQYF | TGTGCCACCAGTGGAGGGACAGGTCGACACGAGCAGTACTTC
. | TRBJ2-2 | TRBV19 | . | 15 | CASSQPGQHTGELFF | TGTGCCAGTAGCCAACCGGGACAACACACCGGGGAGCTGTTTTTT
. | TRBJ2-1 | TRBV28 | . | 16 | CASSLTGRGSYNEQFF | TGTGCCAGCAGTTTAACCGGCAGGGGATCCTACAATGAGCAGTTCTTC